A selection of T cell receptor beta chains follows, all from one sample in a study of cytomegalovirus exposure and HLA in healthy donors. Assay used: immunoSEQ multiplex PCR; TCRdb lists only in-frame clones, some missing. The sample consists of 100,000 to 150,000 clones, more than 70% of them appearing once. Sequencing was carried out using PBMCs. These receptors were obtained from a man in his late teens or twenties in good health and CMV-seronegative. Both conserved end residues are part of each CDR3. Each record gives: V gene, D gene, CDR3 length, J gene, clone size, CDR3 DNA, CDR3 protein. D genes are given only for firm matches. Part of the rows lack a size; the others show once, few, many or a class for expanded clones.

v_call: TRBV12-5
d_call: TRBD1
cdr3_length: 16
j_call: TRBJ2-7
clone_size: -
cdr3_nt: TGTGCTAGTGGTTTGGTACTGAAGGACAGGTCCTACGAGCAGTACTTC
cdr3_aa: CASGLVLKDRSYEQYF

v_call: TRBV29-1
d_call: TRBD2
cdr3_length: 14
j_call: TRBJ2-1
clone_size: -
cdr3_nt: TGCAGCGTTGTGCGGGGGGCGTCCTACAATGAGCAGTTCTTC
cdr3_aa: CSVVRGASYNEQFF

v_call: TRBV5-5
d_call: -
cdr3_length: 18
j_call: TRBJ1-6
clone_size: -
cdr3_nt: TGTGCCAGCAGCTCTACACGACAGGCTAACTCCTATAATTCACCCCTCCACTTT
cdr3_aa: CASSSTRQANSYNSPLHF

v_call: TRBV7-2
d_call: -
cdr3_length: 13
j_call: TRBJ1-2
clone_size: -
cdr3_nt: TGTGCCAGCAGCTTAGTCGAGACAGGTGATTACACCTTC
cdr3_aa: CASSLVETGDYTF

v_call: TRBV19
d_call: TRBD2
cdr3_length: 14
j_call: TRBJ2-1
clone_size: -
cdr3_nt: TGTGCCACTGGCGGGAGGGCCTTCTACAATGAGCAGTTCTTC
cdr3_aa: CATGGRAFYNEQFF

v_call: TRBV7-9
d_call: -
cdr3_length: 14
j_call: TRBJ2-3
clone_size: -
cdr3_nt: TGTGCCAGCAGAAACGACAGAGTACCAGATACGCAGTATTTT
cdr3_aa: CASRNDRVPDTQYF

v_call: TRBV6-1
d_call: -
cdr3_length: 14
j_call: TRBJ1-2
clone_size: -
cdr3_nt: TGTGCCAGCAGCAAAGACAATGTTAACTATGGCTACACCTTC
cdr3_aa: CASSKDNVNYGYTF

v_call: TRBV27
d_call: TRBD2
cdr3_length: 18
j_call: TRBJ2-2
clone_size: -
cdr3_nt: TGTGCCAGCAGTACCTCTGGGACTAGCGGGGCGAACACCGGGGAGCTGTTTTTT
cdr3_aa: CASSTSGTSGANTGELFF

v_call: TRBV19
d_call: TRBD1
cdr3_length: 16
j_call: TRBJ1-1
clone_size: few
cdr3_nt: TGTGCCAGTAGACCATTTGGGACAGGGCGGATCACTGAAGCTTTCTTT
cdr3_aa: CASRPFGTGRITEAFF

v_call: TRBV18
d_call: -
cdr3_length: 16
j_call: TRBJ1-3
clone_size: -
cdr3_nt: TGTGCCAGCTCACCAGACAGGCTCAACTCTGGAAACACCATATATTTT
cdr3_aa: CASSPDRLNSGNTIYF

v_call: TRBV11-2
d_call: TRBD2
cdr3_length: 14
j_call: TRBJ2-3
clone_size: once
cdr3_nt: TGTGCCAGCAACATAGCGGGGGGATCAGATACGCAGTATTTT
cdr3_aa: CASNIAGGSDTQYF

v_call: TRBV7-8
d_call: TRBD2
cdr3_length: 15
j_call: TRBJ2-7
clone_size: once
cdr3_nt: TGTGCCAGCAGCTTAGCAGCGGGAGGTATCTACGAGCAGTACTTC
cdr3_aa: CASSLAAGGIYEQYF

v_call: TRBV28
d_call: -
cdr3_length: 13
j_call: TRBJ1-1
clone_size: -
cdr3_nt: TGTGCCTCGAGGAGGGACCTCAACACTGAAGCTTTCTTT
cdr3_aa: CASRRDLNTEAFF

v_call: TRBV7-9
d_call: TRBD1
cdr3_length: 14
j_call: TRBJ1-2
clone_size: once
cdr3_nt: TGTGCCAGCAGCCTGGGACAGGGGGCTTATGGCTACACCTTC
cdr3_aa: CASSLGQGAYGYTF

v_call: TRBV10-2
d_call: TRBD2
cdr3_length: 15
j_call: TRBJ2-5
clone_size: -
cdr3_nt: TGCGCCAGCAGTGATTACAGACGGGGGGGAGAGACCCAGTACTTC
cdr3_aa: CASSDYRRGGETQYF

v_call: TRBV5-1
d_call: -
cdr3_length: 14
j_call: TRBJ2-1
clone_size: -
cdr3_nt: TGCGCCAGCAGAATTACCCCAGCGAGTACGGAGCAGTTCTTC
cdr3_aa: CASRITPASTEQFF

v_call: TRBV28
d_call: -
cdr3_length: 15
j_call: TRBJ1-1
clone_size: -
cdr3_nt: TGTGCCAGCAGCCTTATTGATACCCGCGACACTGAAGCTTTCTTT
cdr3_aa: CASSLIDTRDTEAFF

v_call: TRBV7-9
d_call: TRBD1
cdr3_length: 15
j_call: TRBJ2-7
clone_size: -
cdr3_nt: TGTGCCAGCAGCTCCCGGGACAGTGAATCCTACGAGCAGTACTTC
cdr3_aa: CASSSRDSESYEQYF

v_call: TRBV7-7
d_call: TRBD1
cdr3_length: 16
j_call: TRBJ2-7
clone_size: once
cdr3_nt: TGTGCCAGCAGCTCCGACGAGGGACAGGGGGACTACGAGCAGTACTTC
cdr3_aa: CASSSDEGQGDYEQYF

v_call: TRBV6-5
d_call: TRBD1
cdr3_length: 15
j_call: TRBJ2-2
clone_size: once
cdr3_nt: TGTGCCAGCAGTTACGTTCAGGGGGCAAGGAGGGAGCTGTTTTTT
cdr3_aa: CASSYVQGARRELFF

v_call: TRBV15
d_call: -
cdr3_length: 14
j_call: TRBJ2-7
clone_size: -
cdr3_nt: TGTGCCACCAGCGGGCCGGAACGCGGGTTCGAGCAGTACTTC
cdr3_aa: CATSGPERGFEQYF

v_call: TRBV28
d_call: TRBD1
cdr3_length: 19
j_call: TRBJ1-5
clone_size: -
cdr3_nt: TGTGCCAGCAGTGGGGCAATAAATCCGGGACAGGGTTTTCATCAGCCCCAGCATTTT
cdr3_aa: CASSGAINPGQGFHQPQHF

v_call: TRBV11-3
d_call: -
cdr3_length: 14
j_call: TRBJ1-2
clone_size: -
cdr3_nt: TGTGCCAGCAGCTTAGAAGGCCAGGGATATGGCTACACCTTC
cdr3_aa: CASSLEGQGYGYTF

v_call: TRBV7-9
d_call: -
cdr3_length: 12
j_call: TRBJ1-1
clone_size: -
cdr3_nt: TGTGCCAGCAGCTCTATGACACCTGAAGCTTTCTTT
cdr3_aa: CASSSMTPEAFF

v_call: TRBV7-7
d_call: TRBD1
cdr3_length: 13
j_call: TRBJ2-7
clone_size: -
cdr3_nt: TGTGCCAGCAGCCGACAGGGCTTAGGCGAGCAGTACTTC
cdr3_aa: CASSRQGLGEQYF

v_call: TRBV11-2
d_call: -
cdr3_length: 15
j_call: TRBJ2-1
clone_size: -
cdr3_nt: TGTGCCAGCAGCTTAGATCTCCTAGCGACAACGGAGCAGTTCTTC
cdr3_aa: CASSLDLLATTEQFF

v_call: TRBV5-1
d_call: TRBD1
cdr3_length: 18
j_call: TRBJ1-2
clone_size: -
cdr3_nt: TGCGCCAGCAGCATTCCGTCCCCCCGACAGGGAGACAACTATGGCTACACCTTC
cdr3_aa: CASSIPSPRQGDNYGYTF

v_call: TRBV7-8
d_call: -
cdr3_length: 15
j_call: TRBJ2-2
clone_size: -
cdr3_nt: TGTGCCAGCAGCTTAAACCAGATGAACACCGGGGAGCTGTTTTTT
cdr3_aa: CASSLNQMNTGELFF

v_call: TRBV10-3
d_call: TRBD2
cdr3_length: 16
j_call: TRBJ2-1
clone_size: -
cdr3_nt: TGTGCCATCAGTGAGGGGTCGGCTAGCGGATACAATGAGCAGTTCTTC
cdr3_aa: CAISEGSASGYNEQFF

v_call: TRBV28
d_call: -
cdr3_length: 14
j_call: TRBJ1-2
clone_size: once
cdr3_nt: TGTGCCAGCAGTTTACTGTTGGGGGGTGGTGGCTACACCTTC
cdr3_aa: CASSLLLGGGGYTF

v_call: TRBV2
d_call: -
cdr3_length: 19
j_call: TRBJ1-1
clone_size: once
cdr3_nt: TGTGCCAGCAGTGGTATGGGTAATCGTTGGGGCTGGGTGAACACTGAAGCTTTCTTT
cdr3_aa: CASSGMGNRWGWVNTEAFF

v_call: TRBV2
d_call: TRBD1
cdr3_length: 15
j_call: TRBJ1-1
clone_size: -
cdr3_nt: TGTGCCAGCAGCGTTACAGGGGCCTCGAACACTGAAGCTTTCTTT
cdr3_aa: CASSVTGASNTEAFF

v_call: TRBV19
d_call: -
cdr3_length: 17
j_call: TRBJ2-7
clone_size: -
cdr3_nt: TGTGCCAGTACGGGGTTAAATGGCGGGACAGTATCGAACGAGCAGTACTTC
cdr3_aa: CASTGLNGGTVSNEQYF

v_call: TRBV2
d_call: TRBD1
cdr3_length: 16
j_call: TRBJ1-4
clone_size: -
cdr3_nt: TGTGCCAGCAGCGAAGGGATGACAGGGGGGAATGAAAAACTGTTTTTT
cdr3_aa: CASSEGMTGGNEKLFF

v_call: TRBV14
d_call: -
cdr3_length: 13
j_call: TRBJ2-7
clone_size: -
cdr3_nt: TGTGCCAGCAGCCACAGGGGTCTCTACGAGCAGTACTTC
cdr3_aa: CASSHRGLYEQYF

v_call: TRBV6-5
d_call: -
cdr3_length: 14
j_call: TRBJ2-7
clone_size: -
cdr3_nt: TGTGCCAGCAGTTACGGGGCGGGGGCGTACGAGCAGTACTTC
cdr3_aa: CASSYGAGAYEQYF

v_call: TRBV5-5
d_call: TRBD1
cdr3_length: 17
j_call: TRBJ2-7
clone_size: once
cdr3_nt: TGTGCCAGCAGCTTGGTCGGGTTCCGGGACAGGGATTACGAGCAGTACTTC
cdr3_aa: CASSLVGFRDRDYEQYF

v_call: TRBV6-1
d_call: TRBD2
cdr3_length: 16
j_call: TRBJ2-3
clone_size: -
cdr3_nt: TGTGCCAGCAGTGAATCTAGCGGGGGCGGGGCAGATACGCAGTATTTT
cdr3_aa: CASSESSGGGADTQYF

v_call: TRBV5-1
d_call: TRBD1
cdr3_length: 18
j_call: TRBJ1-1
clone_size: -
cdr3_nt: TGCGCCAGCAGCTTGGGGCGAGGACAGGGGACAATGAACACTGAAGCTTTCTTT
cdr3_aa: CASSLGRGQGTMNTEAFF

v_call: TRBV27
d_call: TRBD1
cdr3_length: 16
j_call: TRBJ1-5
clone_size: -
cdr3_nt: TGTGCCAGCAGTTTATATAGTGGACAGGGCGGGCAGCCCCAGCATTTT
cdr3_aa: CASSLYSGQGGQPQHF

v_call: TRBV6-1
d_call: -
cdr3_length: 13
j_call: TRBJ1-3
clone_size: -
cdr3_nt: TGTGCCAGCCATGGCGGGGGAGGAAACACCATATATTTT
cdr3_aa: CASHGGGGNTIYF

v_call: TRBV19
d_call: -
cdr3_length: 14
j_call: TRBJ2-5
clone_size: -
cdr3_nt: TGTGCCAGTACCCGGCGTGGAGGCCAAGAGACCCAGTACTTC
cdr3_aa: CASTRRGGQETQYF

v_call: TRBV5-6
d_call: -
cdr3_length: 14
j_call: TRBJ1-3
clone_size: -
cdr3_nt: TGTGCCAGCAGCTTGGCGTACAGTCGAAACACCATATATTTT
cdr3_aa: CASSLAYSRNTIYF

v_call: TRBV5-4
d_call: -
cdr3_length: 15
j_call: TRBJ2-5
clone_size: -
cdr3_nt: TGTGCCAGCAGCTTGCTCTCGGCAGGGCAAGAGACCCAGTACTTC
cdr3_aa: CASSLLSAGQETQYF

v_call: TRBV9
d_call: TRBD1
cdr3_length: 15
j_call: TRBJ1-6
clone_size: few
cdr3_nt: TGTGCCAGCAGCGTAGGGGGGACAGGGGATTCACCCCTCCACTTT
cdr3_aa: CASSVGGTGDSPLHF

v_call: TRBV7-9
d_call: TRBD2
cdr3_length: 17
j_call: TRBJ2-5
clone_size: -
cdr3_nt: TGTGCCAGCAGCTTAGCAAACAGAGGACTAGTAAGAGAGACCCAGTACTTC
cdr3_aa: CASSLANRGLVRETQYF

v_call: TRBV28
d_call: -
cdr3_length: 16
j_call: TRBJ1-5
clone_size: -
cdr3_nt: TGTGCCAGCAGTTCCCCGGGGGGGGCTGGAGGGCAGCCCCAGCATTTT
cdr3_aa: CASSSPGGAGGQPQHF

v_call: TRBV6-6
d_call: TRBD1
cdr3_length: 15
j_call: TRBJ1-5
clone_size: -
cdr3_nt: TGTGCCAGCAGAAAACAGGGGGCCATAAATCAGCCCCAGCATTTT
cdr3_aa: CASRKQGAINQPQHF

v_call: TRBV28
d_call: -
cdr3_length: 16
j_call: TRBJ1-2
clone_size: -
cdr3_nt: TGTGCCAGCAGCGCCCATACCGGGACACCTAACTATGGCTACACCTTC
cdr3_aa: CASSAHTGTPNYGYTF

v_call: TRBV6-5
d_call: TRBD1
cdr3_length: 15
j_call: TRBJ1-2
clone_size: -
cdr3_nt: TGTGCCAGCACCAGGACAGGGACAAGTAACTATGGCTACACCTTC
cdr3_aa: CASTRTGTSNYGYTF

v_call: TRBV19
d_call: -
cdr3_length: 14
j_call: TRBJ1-5
clone_size: few
cdr3_nt: TGTGCCACGAGGGCGGGCCATGCGATCGTGGCCCAGCATTTT
cdr3_aa: CATRAGHAIVAQHF

v_call: TRBV9
d_call: TRBD2
cdr3_length: 16
j_call: TRBJ2-1
clone_size: -
cdr3_nt: TGTGCCAGCAGCGCAACCGGGACTAATGCAAACAATGAGCAGTTCTTC
cdr3_aa: CASSATGTNANNEQFF

v_call: TRBV19
d_call: TRBD1
cdr3_length: 13
j_call: TRBJ2-7
clone_size: -
cdr3_nt: TGTGCCAGTAGTACGGGACAGGGAGGGGAGCAGTACTTC
cdr3_aa: CASSTGQGGEQYF

v_call: TRBV19
d_call: TRBD2
cdr3_length: 16
j_call: TRBJ2-1
clone_size: -
cdr3_nt: TGTGCCAGTAGTATAGACAGCGGGAGAGGACGGGATGAGCAGTTCTTC
cdr3_aa: CASSIDSGRGRDEQFF

v_call: TRBV7-6
d_call: -
cdr3_length: 14
j_call: TRBJ2-7
clone_size: -
cdr3_nt: TGTGCCAGCAGCCCCGATTTCGAGGGCTACGAGCAGTACTTC
cdr3_aa: CASSPDFEGYEQYF

v_call: TRBV7-2
d_call: -
cdr3_length: 15
j_call: TRBJ1-5
clone_size: -
cdr3_nt: TGTGCCAGCAGCTATAGTTGGTCAGGGGACCAGCCCCAGCATTTT
cdr3_aa: CASSYSWSGDQPQHF

v_call: TRBV7-6
d_call: -
cdr3_length: 15
j_call: TRBJ2-7
clone_size: -
cdr3_nt: TGTGCCAGCAGCTTAGAGGTGGAGAGCTCCTACGAGCAGTACTTC
cdr3_aa: CASSLEVESSYEQYF

v_call: TRBV19
d_call: TRBD1
cdr3_length: 15
j_call: TRBJ2-7
clone_size: -
cdr3_nt: TGTGCCAGTAGTATTAGGGGGACAGGGGAATACGAGCAGTACTTC
cdr3_aa: CASSIRGTGEYEQYF

v_call: TRBV4-1
d_call: TRBD1
cdr3_length: 15
j_call: TRBJ2-7
clone_size: -
cdr3_nt: TGCGCCAGCAGCCAACACGGGACAGAATCCTACGAGCAGTACTTC
cdr3_aa: CASSQHGTESYEQYF